This T cell receptor (beta chain) comes out of a study of OX40 agonist ivuxolimab in advanced cancers. As for the study in general: Administration of intravenous ivuxolimab to patients occurred every 2 weeks at 0.01 to 10 mg/kg. The study enrolled dose-escalation patients with hepatocellular carcinoma, melanoma, renal cell or head and neck cancer. Enrollees could have had prior anti-PD-1, anti-PD-L1 or anti-CTLA-4 therapy, which approximately 40% had received. General study findings and limits: Clones of CD4+ and CD8+ blood T cells grew by week 6 at doses of 0.1 to 3.0 mg/kg.

Trimming took 6 bases from V and 12 from J, leaving 24 bases between them. Germline V gene lookup returns CDR1 MDHEN and CDR2 SYDVKM. There are 14 residues in the CDR3. A remark on this clone: Its antigen is unknown.

Generated by immunoSEQ multiplex PCR, the TCRdb table keeps only in-frame clones and is missing some. The profile shows 65,000 or so clones, around nine tenths of them singletons. This TCR was recovered from an adult with an advanced solid tumor such as melanoma, head and neck, liver or kidney cancer. The J gene is TRBJ2-7, the V gene TRBV28, with D possibly matching TRBD1 (7 bases). Sequencing was performed on CD4+ or CD8+ T cells sorted from blood, taken in a trial of the OX40 agonist ivuxolimab. The CDR3 bases are TGTGCCAGCAGCTCCGGAGGGACAGTTCCTACGCGGTACTTC. As protein: CASSSGGTVPTRYF.